This is a list of T cell receptor beta chains from one sample in a study of blood T cell repertoires in COVID-19. TCRdb's table, derived via immunoSEQ multiplex PCR, lists solely in-frame clones and lacks some. Here the sample spans some 450,000 clones, 85% to 90% being singletons. Sequenced: peripheral blood. The origin of the receptors is a man in his late teens or twenties with COVID-19, enrolled during active disease. Both conserved end residues are part of each CDR3. A D gene is named only where the DNA matches it firmly. Expanded clones get a size class; other rows say once, few or many, or leave the size out.

D	V	J	size	CDR3	DNA
TRBD2	TRBV11-3	TRBJ2-1	NA	CASSLGLGGNNEQFF	TGTGCCAGCAGCTTAGGTCTCGGGGGGAACAATGAGCAGTTCTTC
TRBD2	TRBV24-1	TRBJ2-5	NA	CATSDKSGRETQYF	TGTGCCACCAGTGACAAGAGCGGGAGGGAGACCCAGTACTTC
NA	TRBV6-5	TRBJ1-1	NA	CASTELGNTEAFF	TGTGCCAGCACCGAACTCGGGAACACTGAAGCTTTCTTT
TRBD2	TRBV6-5	TRBJ2-5	NA	CASRSGLAAETQYF	TGTGCCAGCAGATCGGGACTAGCTGCGGAGACCCAGTACTTC
TRBD2	TRBV2	TRBJ2-7	NA	CASSKEGTSGYEQYF	TGTGCCAGCAGCAAAGAGGGGACTAGCGGCTACGAGCAGTACTTC
NA	TRBV6-1	TRBJ2-7	NA	CASSEIQTYEQYF	TGTGCCAGCAGTGAGATACAGACCTACGAGCAGTACTTC
NA	TRBV3-1/TRBV3-2	TRBJ1-2	NA	CASSESLNYGYTF	TGTGCCAGCAGCGAGTCCCTAAACTATGGCTACACCTTC
NA	TRBV3-1/TRBV3-2	TRBJ2-5	NA	CASSQSRYQETQYF	TGTGCCAGCAGCCAGTCGCGGTACCAAGAGACCCAGTACTTC
TRBD1	TRBV27	TRBJ1-5	NA	CASSETPGTGSFRGNQPQHF	TGTGCCAGCAGTGAAACTCCCGGGACAGGGTCGTTTAGGGGCAATCAGCCCCAGCATTTT
TRBD1	TRBV30	TRBJ1-2	NA	CAWSPRQGEGYTF	TGTGCCTGGAGTCCCCGACAGGGTGAAGGCTACACCTTC
NA	TRBV6-5	TRBJ2-3	NA	CASSYRPDWDTQYF	TGTGCCAGCAGTTACAGGCCTGACTGGGATACGCAGTATTTT
NA	TRBV27	TRBJ1-1	NA	CASSGRFGRTEAFF	TGTGCCAGCAGTGGAAGGTTTGGCAGGACTGAAGCTTTCTTT
NA	TRBV19	TRBJ2-5	NA	CASSKARRETQYF	TGTGCCAGTAGTAAGGCTAGGAGGGAGACCCAGTACTTC
TRBD1	TRBV5-4	TRBJ2-7	NA	CASSWETGAYEQYF	TGTGCCAGCAGCTGGGAGACAGGGGCCTACGAGCAGTACTTC
NA	TRBV11-2	TRBJ2-3	NA	CASSQDRGPTDTQYF	TGTGCCAGCAGCCAGGACAGAGGACCCACAGATACGCAGTATTTT
NA	TRBV6-5	TRBJ2-2	NA	CASSHGAGELFF	TGTGCCAGCAGTCACGGTGCCGGGGAGCTGTTTTTT
TRBD2	TRBV3-1/TRBV3-2	TRBJ2-3	NA	CASSHAGGRDTQYF	TGTGCCAGCAGCCACGCGGGGGGGCGCGATACGCAGTATTTT
NA	TRBV6-5	TRBJ1-2	NA	CASSARVNYGYTF	TGTGCCAGCAGCGCCAGGGTTAACTATGGCTACACCTTC
NA	TRBV18	TRBJ2-1	NA	CASSPKTDNNEQFF	TGTGCCAGCTCACCCAAGACAGATAACAATGAGCAGTTCTTC
NA	TRBV5-4	TRBJ2-2	NA	CASSGGPEGTGELFF	TGTGCCAGCAGCGGAGGGCCCGAAGGCACCGGGGAGCTGTTTTTT
NA	TRBV20-1	TRBJ1-2	few	CSAPTDYGYTF	TGCAGTGCCCCGACTGACTATGGCTACACCTTC
TRBD1	TRBV5-1	TRBJ1-1	NA	CASSGTTGVTEAFF	TGCGCCAGCAGCGGAACGACAGGGGTCACTGAAGCTTTCTTT